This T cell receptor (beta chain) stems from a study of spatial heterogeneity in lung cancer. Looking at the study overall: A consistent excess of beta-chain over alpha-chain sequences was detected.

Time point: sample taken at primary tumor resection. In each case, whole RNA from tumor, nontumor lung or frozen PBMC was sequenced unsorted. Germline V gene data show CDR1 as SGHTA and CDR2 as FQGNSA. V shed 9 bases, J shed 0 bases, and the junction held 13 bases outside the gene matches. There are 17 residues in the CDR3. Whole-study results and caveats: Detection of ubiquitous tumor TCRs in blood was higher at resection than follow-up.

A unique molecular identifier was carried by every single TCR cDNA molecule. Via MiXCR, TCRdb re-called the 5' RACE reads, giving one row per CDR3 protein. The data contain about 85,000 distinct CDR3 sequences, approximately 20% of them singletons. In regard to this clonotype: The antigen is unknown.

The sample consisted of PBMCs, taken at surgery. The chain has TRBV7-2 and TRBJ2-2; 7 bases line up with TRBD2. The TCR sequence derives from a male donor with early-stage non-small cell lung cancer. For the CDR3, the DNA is TGTGCCAGTAGCCCGGCCGTCGGGGGGTCGAACACCGGGGAGCTGTTTTTT. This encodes CASSPAVGGSNTGELFF.